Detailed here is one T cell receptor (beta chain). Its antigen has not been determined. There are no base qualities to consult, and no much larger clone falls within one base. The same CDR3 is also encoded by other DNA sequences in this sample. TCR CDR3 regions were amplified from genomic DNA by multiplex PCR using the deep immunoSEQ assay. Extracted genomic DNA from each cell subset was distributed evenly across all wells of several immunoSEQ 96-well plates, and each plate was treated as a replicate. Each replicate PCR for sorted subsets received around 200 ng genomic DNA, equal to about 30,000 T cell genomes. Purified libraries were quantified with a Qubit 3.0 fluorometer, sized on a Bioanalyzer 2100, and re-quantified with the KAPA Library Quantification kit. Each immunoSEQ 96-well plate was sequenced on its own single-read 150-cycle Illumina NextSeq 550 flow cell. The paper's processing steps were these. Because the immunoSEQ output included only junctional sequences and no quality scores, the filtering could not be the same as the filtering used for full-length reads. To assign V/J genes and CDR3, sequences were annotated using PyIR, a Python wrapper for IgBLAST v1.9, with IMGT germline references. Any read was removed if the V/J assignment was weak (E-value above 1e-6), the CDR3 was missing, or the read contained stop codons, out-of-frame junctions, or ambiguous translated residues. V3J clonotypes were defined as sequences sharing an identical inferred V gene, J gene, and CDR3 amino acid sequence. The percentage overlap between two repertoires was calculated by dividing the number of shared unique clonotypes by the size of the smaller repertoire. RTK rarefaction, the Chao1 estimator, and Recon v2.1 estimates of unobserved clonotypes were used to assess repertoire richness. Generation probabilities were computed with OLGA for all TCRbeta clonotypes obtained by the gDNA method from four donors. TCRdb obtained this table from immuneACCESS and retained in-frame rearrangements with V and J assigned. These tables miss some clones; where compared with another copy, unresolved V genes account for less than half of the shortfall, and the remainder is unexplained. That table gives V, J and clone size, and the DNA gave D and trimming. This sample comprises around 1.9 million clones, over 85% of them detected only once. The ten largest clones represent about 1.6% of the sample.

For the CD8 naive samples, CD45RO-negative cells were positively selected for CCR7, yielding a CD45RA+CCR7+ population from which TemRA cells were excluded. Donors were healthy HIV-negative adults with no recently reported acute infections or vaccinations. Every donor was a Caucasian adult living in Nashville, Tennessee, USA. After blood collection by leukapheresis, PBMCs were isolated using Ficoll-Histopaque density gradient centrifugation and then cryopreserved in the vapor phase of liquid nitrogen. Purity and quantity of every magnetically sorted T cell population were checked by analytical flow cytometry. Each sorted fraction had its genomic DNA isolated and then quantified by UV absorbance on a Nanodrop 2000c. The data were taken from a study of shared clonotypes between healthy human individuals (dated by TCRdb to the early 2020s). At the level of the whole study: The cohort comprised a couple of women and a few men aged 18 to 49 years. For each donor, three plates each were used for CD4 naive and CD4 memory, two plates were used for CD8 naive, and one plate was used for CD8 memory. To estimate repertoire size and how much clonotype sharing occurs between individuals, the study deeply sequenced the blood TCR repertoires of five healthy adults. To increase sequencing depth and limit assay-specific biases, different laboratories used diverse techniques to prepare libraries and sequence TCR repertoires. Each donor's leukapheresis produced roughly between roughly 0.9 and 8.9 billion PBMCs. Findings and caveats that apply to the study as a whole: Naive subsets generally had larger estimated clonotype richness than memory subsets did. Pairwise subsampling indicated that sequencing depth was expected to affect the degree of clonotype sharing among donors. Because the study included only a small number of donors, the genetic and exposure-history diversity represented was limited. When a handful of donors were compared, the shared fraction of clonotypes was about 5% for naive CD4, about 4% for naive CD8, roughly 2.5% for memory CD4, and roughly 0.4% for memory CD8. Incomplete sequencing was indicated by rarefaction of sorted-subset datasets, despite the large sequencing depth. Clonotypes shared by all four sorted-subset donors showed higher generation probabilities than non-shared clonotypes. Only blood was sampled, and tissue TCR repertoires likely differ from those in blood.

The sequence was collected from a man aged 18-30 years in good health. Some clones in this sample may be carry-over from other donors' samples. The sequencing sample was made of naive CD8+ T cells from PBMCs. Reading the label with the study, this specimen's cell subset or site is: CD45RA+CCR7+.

The CDR3 corresponds to CASSQDRGYNQPQHF. The nucleotide sequence is given as TGCGCCAGCAGCCAAGATAGGGGCTATAATCAGCCCCAGCATTTT. The rearranged segments are TRBV4-1 and TRBJ1-5; TRBD1 is perhaps the D gene, given 5 matching bases. The germline ends are 10 bases apart after V is trimmed by 0 bases and J by 4 bases. From the cysteine through the phenylalanine, the CDR3 covers 15 amino acids. CDR3 DNA is the only sequence kept; it has 45 bases, read in frame from the first base. Based on the germline V gene, the CDR1 and CDR2 sequences are MGHRA and YSYEKL.